The subject of this entry is one T cell receptor (beta chain). As yet, its antigen is unknown. These data originate in a study of shared clonotypes between healthy human individuals. Each of the donors was a healthy adult who was HIV-negative and had not had a recent acute infection or vaccination. Using ten immunoSEQ deep assay plates, investigators sequenced unsorted PBMC DNA. Original data processing: Owing to the provision of junction-only sequences devoid of quality scores by immunoSEQ, filtering differed. Clones were read by immunoSEQ multiplex PCR, and TCRdb kept only the in-frame ones, dropping some. V, J and clone size are those of that table, while D and trimming were read from the DNA. This repertoire shows about 470,000 clones, around 79% found once; its top ten account for about 13%. Looked up from germline, CDR1 is SGHNT and CDR2 is YYREEE (reference sequence). Trimming cost V 3 bases and J 0 bases, with 12 bases left between them. The CDR3 is made up of 16 amino acids.

Study-wide points: Sampling covered nothing but blood. Tissue TCR repertoires likely differ from those found in blood.

This clonotype originated in a woman aged 40 to 50 in good health. Some clones in this sample may be carry-over from other donors' samples. The V and J genes are TRBV5-4 and TRBJ2-2; TRBD1 might be the D (6 bases). The sample comprised PBMCs. The CDR3 DNA follows: TGTGCCAGCAGCTCCAGGGGACCATCGAACACCGGGGAGCTGTTTTTT. Amino acids: CASSSRGPSNTGELFF.